The clone carrying this T cell receptor (beta chain) was detected once. The junction does not match germline at one end; this may be a read error. This specimen comes from a study of tumor-infiltrating lymphocytes in primary liver carcinoma. The researchers produced TCR beta cDNA from roughly 500 ng total RNA with a constant-region primer. Library construction for TCR beta comprised three nested multiplex PCR rounds performed with slightly modified ARM-PCR. TRBV1-TRBV30 forward primers paired with a C-beta reverse primer were used in the first two PCR rounds, which ran roughly 11 cycles each. TCRdb re-called the multiplex PCR reads through MiXCR, storing one row per CDR3 protein. The table shows under 25,000 distinct CDR3 sequences, with 77% occurring only once. CDR1 and CDR2 from the germline V gene are SGHNT and YYREEE (reference sequence). The CDR3 is 15 residues long. The source material, roughly 18-30 mg of unsorted bulk tissue, was used to co-extract RNA and DNA.

The sequence derives from a woman aged 25 to 39 with primary liver carcinoma and hepatitis B virus infection. The chain carries TRBV5-4 and TRBJ2-1; D unresolved. Sequencing was performed on liver tumor tissue from sampling region 5. As for subset: tumor region T5, tumor centre. CDR3: CANSLSKRDYNEQFF. The CDR3 DNA reads as TGTGCCAACAGCTTATCCAAGCGCGATTACAATGAACAGTTCTTC.